These T cell receptor beta chains were read from a single sample in a study of blood T cell repertoires in COVID-19. Here immunoSEQ multiplex PCR was the method, and the copy in TCRdb shows in-frame clones only, minus some. This sample has about 160,000 clones; around four fifths occur once, and the top ten carry 3.6%. The sample taken for sequencing was PBMCs or T cells enriched from blood (not recorded which). The receptors were gathered from a woman between 45 and 60 years old in a cohort exposed to, infected with or recovered from COVID-19 (not recorded which). Each CDR3 is given without its conserved first and last residue. A D gene is named only where the DNA matches it firmly. For some rows the clone size is stated as once, few or many, or as a class when expanded; others skip it.

TRBV11-2 - - 13 ASSLERGSPYEQY
TRBV7-8 - - 14 ASSARGGLSNQPQH
TRBV7-3 - - 12 ASSLEGYNSPLH
TRBV19 TRBD2 - 14 ASSRPRGGYKETQY
TRBV5-4 TRBD1 few 14 ASSPSRDRETGELF
TRBV19 TRBD2 - 11 ASAAGVSYEQY
TRBV5-5 - - 12 ASRRAPGGTEAF
TRBV15 - - 13 ATSTIRDSAYEQY
TRBV6-5 - - 11 ASSYRGNGELF
TRBV6-1 - once 13 ASSEREIGNSPLH
TRBV2 TRBD1 - 13 ATKQGVSSYNEQF
TRBV27 TRBD1 - 13 ASSTYRDRGSDYT
TRBV5-5 - - 12 ASTGGQLQETQY
TRBV20-1 TRBD2 - 14 SAGGLAGGYTGELF
TRBV7-2 - - 11 ASSLALMDTQY
TRBV9 - - 15 ASSVARLGVLSDTQY